This T cell receptor beta chain was recorded in a study of blood T cell repertoires in COVID-19. Study as a whole: Spain, Italy and the United States supplied samples that represented acute and convalescent COVID-19. Sources were T cells, B-cell-depleted T cells, or PBMCs; the material itself was cDNA or gDNA.

Original data processing: Estimation of nucleated cell counts relied on the amplification of reference gene primers. Sequenced by immunoSEQ multiplex PCR; TCRdb stores in-frame clones only, minus some. V and J calls and clone size follow that table, whereas D and trimming were derived from the DNA. The sample records approximately 260,000 clones, 80% to 90% being singletons. The sample comprised peripheral blood. The receptor was isolated from a woman in her 70s with acute or convalescent COVID-19.

CDR3 loop: CASTMGQNTGELFF. The CDR3 region has the DNA TGTGCCAGCACCATGGGACAGAACACCGGGGAGCTGTTTTTT. The chain has TRBV6-5 and TRBJ2-2; D perhaps matches TRBD1 (6 bases). This CDR3 is 14 amino acids long. Germline V lookup: CDR1 MNHEY, CDR2 SVGAGI. Trimming left V 7 bases short and J 1 base short, with 10 bases between.